A single TCR beta chain is shown here with its context. The antigen is undetermined. This sample's time point: week 11, during vaccination. Each dose delivered 300 ug of mutant IDH1 20-mer peptide subcutaneously with imiquimod. Produced via immunoSEQ multiplex PCR; TCRdb's table is partial and in-frame only. The data contain 120,000 or so clones, around four fifths of them singletons. This entry comes from a study of a mutant IDH1 vaccine in newly diagnosed glioma. Turning to the study itself: Therapy received beforehand was radiotherapy, temozolomide, or both, with most patients given both.

CDR3 size: 17 residues. From germline, CDR1 is SGDLS and CDR2 YYNGEE. After removal of 0 bases from V and 8 bases from J, the junction contained 10 bases not matched to a gene. This specimen consisted of PBMCs, obtained from a glioma patient whose treatment included an IDH1 peptide vaccine. The receptor comes from a man aged 40-55 years with glioma. The chain has TRBV9 and TRBJ2-1; 11 positions agree with TRBD2. The CDR3 DNA follows: TGTGCCAGCAGCGTAGAAACTAGCGGGAGCGGGGGCGATGAGCAGTTCTTC. Its translation is CASSVETSGSGGDEQFF.